This record covers a single TCR beta chain. The antigen is not known. These data are taken from a study of a mutant IDH1 vaccine in newly diagnosed glioma. The data were produced by immunoSEQ multiplex PCR, yet TCRdb's version contains in-frame clones alone and is incomplete. The table records almost 85,000 clones, 65% to 90% of them present only once. Trimming took off 0 bases at V and 5 bases at J, with 14 bases between the two ends. This CDR3 is built from 15 residues. Germline V gene sequence: CDR1 SGHRS, CDR2 YFSETQ. Time point in this sample: week 23, last vaccination. Each dose delivered 300 ug of mutant IDH1 20-mer peptide subcutaneously with imiquimod.

This sequence joins TRBV5-1 and TRBJ2-5, with D possibly being TRBD2 (6 bases). The origin of this receptor is a man aged 25 to 40 with glioma. Some clones in this sample may be carry-over from other donors' samples. The source was PBMCs, collected from a glioma patient whose treatment included an IDH1 peptide vaccine. CDR3 sequence reads: CASSLGGIVKETQYF. The CDR3 bases are TGCGCCAGCAGCTTGGGCGGGATCGTTAAGGAGACCCAGTACTTC.